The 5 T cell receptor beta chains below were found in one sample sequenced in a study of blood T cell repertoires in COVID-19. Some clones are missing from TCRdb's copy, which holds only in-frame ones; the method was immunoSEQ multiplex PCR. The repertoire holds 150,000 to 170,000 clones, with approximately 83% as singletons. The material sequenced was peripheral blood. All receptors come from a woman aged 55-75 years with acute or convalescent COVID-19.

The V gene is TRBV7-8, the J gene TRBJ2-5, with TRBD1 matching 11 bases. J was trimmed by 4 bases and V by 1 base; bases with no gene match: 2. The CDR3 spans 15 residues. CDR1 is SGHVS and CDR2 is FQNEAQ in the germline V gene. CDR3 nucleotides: TGTGCCAGCAGCTTAGGAGGGACAGGGGGAGAGACCCAGTACTTC. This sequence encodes CASSLGGTGGETQYF.

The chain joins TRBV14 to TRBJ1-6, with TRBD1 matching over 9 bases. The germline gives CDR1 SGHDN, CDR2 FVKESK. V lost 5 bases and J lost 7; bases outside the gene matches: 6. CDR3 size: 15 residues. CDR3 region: CASSAAGTGNSPLHF. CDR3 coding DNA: TGTGCCAGCAGCGCGGCCGGGACAGGGAATTCACCCCTCCACTTT.

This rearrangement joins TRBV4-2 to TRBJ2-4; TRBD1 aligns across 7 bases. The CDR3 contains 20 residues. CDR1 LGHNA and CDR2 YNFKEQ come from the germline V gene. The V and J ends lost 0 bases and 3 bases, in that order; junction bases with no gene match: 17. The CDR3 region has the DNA TGTGCCAGCAGCCAAGATCCTGGACAGGAGTCTCCAACCTTCAAAAACATTCAGTACTTC. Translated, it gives CASSQDPGQESPTFKNIQYF.

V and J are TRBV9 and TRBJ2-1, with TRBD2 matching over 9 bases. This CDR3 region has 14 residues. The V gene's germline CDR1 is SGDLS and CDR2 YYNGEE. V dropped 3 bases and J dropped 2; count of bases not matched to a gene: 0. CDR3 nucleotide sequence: TGTGCCAGCAGCGCTAGCGGGGCCTACAATGAGCAGTTCTTC. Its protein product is CASSASGAYNEQFF.

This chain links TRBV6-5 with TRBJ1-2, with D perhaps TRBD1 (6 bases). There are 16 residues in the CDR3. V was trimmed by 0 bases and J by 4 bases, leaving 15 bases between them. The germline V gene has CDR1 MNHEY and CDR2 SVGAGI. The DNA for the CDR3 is TGTGCCAGCAGTTACTCCGGGACACCAAAGGGCTATGGCTACACCTTC. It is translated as CASSYSGTPKGYGYTF.